Below, 31 T cell receptor beta chains from the same sample are listed, as sequenced in a study of control samples from healthy donors and cancer patients. Method: immunoSEQ multiplex PCR; TCRdb's copy keeps in-frame clones and lacks some. Of tens of thousands of clones detected, over 75% appear once; the ten largest clones hold about 5%. Specimen: blood. Receptors originate from a man aged 40-55 years in good health.

V is TRBV6-5 and J is TRBJ2-5; D gene ambiguous. This CDR3 contains 11 residues. From germline, CDR1 is MNHEY and CDR2 SVGAGI. The ends were cut back, 7 bases at V and 7 bases at J, with 10 bases in the middle. CDR3 loop: CASTSLGTQYF. The CDR3 DNA is TGTGCCAGCACCTCCCTGGGGACCCAGTACTTC.

The rearrangement links TRBV6-2 or TRBV6-3 to TRBJ2-1; 12 bases agree with TRBD2. This CDR3 contains 15 residues. Looked up from germline, CDR1 is MNHEY and CDR2 is SVGEGT. J gave up 4 bases and V 4 bases, and 2 bases lay outside the gene matches. CDR3 nucleotides: TGTGCCAGCAGTTGGACTAGCGGGGATTACAATGAGCAGTTCTTC. Its translation: CASSWTSGDYNEQFF.

The rearrangement uses TRBV30 and TRBJ1-2, with D possibly TRBD1 on 6 matching bases. Deletions cut 3 bases from V and 3 bases from J, with 14 bases between. This CDR3 comprises 14 residues. Looked up from germline, CDR1 is GTSNPN and CDR2 is SVGIG (reference sequence). The CDR3 DNA follows: TGTGCCTGGAGAACCGGCAGGGGTGACTATGGCTACACCTTC. Protein: CAWRTGRGDYGYTF.

This rearrangement joins TRBV3-1 (or the pseudogene TRBV3-2) to TRBJ1-2, with 8 bases aligning to TRBD1. Trimming removed 0 bases from V and 7 bases from J; junction bases left unmatched: 4. Germline V lookup: CDR1 LGHDT, CDR2 YNNKEL (reference sequence). The CDR3 totals 14 residues. The CDR3 reads CASSQDIRGLGYTF. The DNA of the CDR3 is TGTGCCAGCAGCCAAGATATCAGGGGGCTTGGCTACACCTTC.

The rearrangement joins TRBV6-6 to TRBJ2-5; TRBD1 is a possible D gene (5 bases). CDR3 length equals 12 residues. The germline V gene encodes CDR1 MNHNY and CDR2 SVGAGI (reference sequence). V lost 6 bases and J lost 4, with 9 bases in between. The CDR3 DNA reads as TGTGCCAGCAGGGGGCTCGGAGAGACCCAGTACTTC. Translated, it gives CASRGLGETQYF.

This clone was seen a single time. The chain carries TRBV19 and TRBJ1-5; TRBD1 matches 9 bases. CDR3 length equals 15 residues. V lost 5 bases to trimming and J lost 1 base; unmatched junction nucleotides: 3. The germline CDR1 and CDR2 sequences are LNHDA and SQIVND (reference sequence). CDR3 residues: CASSWGTGSNQPQHF. The CDR3 bases are TGTGCCAGTAGTTGGGGGACAGGGAGCAATCAGCCCCAGCATTTT.

The J gene is TRBJ1-1, the V gene TRBV6-1; 8 bases line up with TRBD1. After removal of 3 bases from V and 3 bases from J, the junction contained 3 bases not matched to a gene. Per the germline V gene, CDR1 is MNHNS and CDR2 is SASEGT. The CDR3 spans 14 residues. This chain's CDR3 is CASSETGDHTEAFF. The CDR3, as DNA: TGTGCCAGCAGTGAGACAGGGGACCACACTGAAGCTTTCTTT.

This chain joins TRBV27 and TRBJ2-1; 15 bases are a match to TRBD2. CDR1 and CDR2 from the germline V gene are MNHEY and SMNVEV (reference sequence). CDR3 length: 15 amino acids. Trimming at V came to 5 bases and at J to 7 bases, leaving 3 bases not matched to a gene. The CDR3 DNA sequence: TGTGCCAGCAGTCAGGGGACTAGCGGGAGGAATGAGCAGTTCTTC. Translated: CASSQGTSGRNEQFF.

The rearrangement links TRBV2 to TRBJ1-2, with TRBD1 as a possible D gene (5 bases). V lost 6 bases and J 4 bases, leaving 15 bases between the germline ends. The CDR3 has 14 residues. Germline values: CDR1 SNHLY, CDR2 FYNNEI. CDR3: CASSQRQGSYGYTF. DNA of the CDR3: TGTGCCAGCAGCCAACGGCAGGGTAGCTATGGCTACACCTTC.

This sequence joins TRBV11-3 and TRBJ1-4; 7 nucleotides align to TRBD1. J gave up 8 bases and V 4 bases, and 7 bases lay outside the gene matches. The germline gives CDR1 SGHNT, CDR2 YENEEA. This CDR3 is 14 amino acids long. In nucleotides, the CDR3 is TGTGCCAGCAGCTACGGACAGGTGGGGGAAAAACTGTTTTTT. Translated, it gives CASSYGQVGEKLFF.

This clone was picked up one time. V and J are TRBV6-2 or TRBV6-3 and TRBJ2-2; a weak D match, TRBD2 (6 bases). CDR3 size: 16 residues. Germline V lookup: CDR1 MNHEY, CDR2 SVGEGT. With 5 bases removed from V and 0 bases from J, the gap between germline ends came to 13 bases. The CDR3 loop is CASSLPGLTNTGELFF. CDR3 nucleotides: TGTGCCAGCAGTCTACCGGGACTGACGAACACCGGGGAGCTGTTTTTT.

The rearrangement links TRBV12-3 or TRBV12-4 to TRBJ2-7, with a tentative D call TRBD1 (6 bases). This CDR3 has 11 residues. V gave up 5 bases and J gave up 5 bases, with 7 bases separating them. The CDR3 DNA reads as TGTGCCAGCAGTAGGACAGACGAGCAGTACTTC. It specifies CASSRTDEQYF.

The chain uses TRBV11-2 and TRBJ2-3, with D maybe TRBD1 (6 bases). The germline V and J ends were trimmed by 4 bases and 0 bases, with 11 bases remaining between them. The length of the CDR3 is 15 residues. Germline-derived CDR1 and CDR2 are SGHAT and FQNNGV. CDR3 bases: TGTGCCAGCAGCTCGTGGACAGTAAGCACAGATACGCAGTATTTT. Protein sequence: CASSSWTVSTDTQYF. The full variable domain, in which reference TRBV11-2 and TRBJ2-3 provide the parts outside the CDR3, is EAGVAQSPRYKIIEKRQSVAFWCNPISGHATLYWYQQILGQGPKLLIQFQNNGVVDDSQLPKDRFSAERLKGVDSTLKIQPAKLEDSAVYLCASSSWTVSTDTQYFGPGTRLTVL.

The chain joins TRBV5-1 to TRBJ2-3, with 8 bases that match TRBD2. V shed 7 bases and J 2 bases; nucleotides not matched to a gene: 9. The CDR3 is 15 residues long. Germline CDR1 and CDR2: SGHRS and YFSETQ. The CDR3 sequence: CASRRGLADTDTQYF. CDR3 nucleotide sequence: TGCGCCAGCCGGCGAGGACTAGCAGACACAGATACGCAGTATTTT.

The V gene is TRBV10-3, the J gene TRBJ1-6, with D unresolved. The CDR3 extends over 17 amino acids. Germline V gene sequence: CDR1 ENHRY, CDR2 SYGVKD. Trimming took off 2 bases at V and 0 bases at J, with 11 bases between the two ends. The CDR3 loop reads CAISETQASSYNSPLHF. CDR3 bases: TGTGCCATCAGTGAGACGCAGGCCAGCTCCTATAATTCACCCCTCCACTTT.

The rearrangement uses TRBV10-3 and TRBJ2-4, with 9 nucleotides matching TRBD2. Germline V lookup: CDR1 ENHRY, CDR2 SYGVKD. The CDR3 length is 15 residues. The trim removed 8 bases at V and 7 bases at J, leaving 12 bases unmatched. CDR3 DNA: TGTGCCATCGGGGTGACTAGCGGCCGGGAGAACATTCAGTACTTC. Protein sequence: CAIGVTSGRENIQYF.

V usage is TRBV7-9 and J usage is TRBJ1-2; D is unresolved. The germline CDR1 and CDR2 sequences are SEHNR and FQNEAQ (reference sequence). Trimming removed 4 bases from V and 4 bases from J, with 7 bases in between. This CDR3 has 12 amino acids. The DNA of the CDR3 is TGTGCCAGCAGCTCCAACGGCTATGGCTACACCTTC. Residues: CASSSNGYGYTF.

This clone appeared a single time. This chain links TRBV18 with TRBJ2-4; 7 nucleotides align to TRBD1. Germline V gene sequence: CDR1 KGHSH, CDR2 LQKENI. The trim removed 4 bases at V and 0 bases at J, leaving 15 bases unmatched. The CDR3 totals 19 residues. The CDR3 DNA reads as TGTGCCAGCTCACTCGAAGCCGCACAGGGGAAGGCAGCCAAAAACATTCAGTACTTC. Amino acid sequence: CASSLEAAQGKAAKNIQYF.

This clone has more than one count but fewer than ten. V is TRBV3-1 (or the pseudogene TRBV3-2) and J is TRBJ1-2; 8 bases fit TRBD1. The CDR3 is 15 residues long. After removal of 3 bases from V and 8 bases from J, the junction contained 11 bases not matched to a gene. Looked up from germline, CDR1 is LGHDT and CDR2 is YNNKEL (reference sequence). The CDR3 spells CASSHQGALIQGYTF. In nucleotides, the CDR3 is TGTGCCAGCAGCCACCAGGGGGCGCTTATCCAGGGCTACACCTTC.

J is TRBJ1-1 and V is TRBV19, with a weak D call TRBD1 (6 bases). CDR3 size: 14 residues. Trimming removed 3 bases from V and 0 bases from J, with 8 bases in between. Per germline, CDR1 LNHDA and CDR2 SQIVND (reference sequence). This CDR3 reads CASSIPGVNTEAFF. The CDR3 DNA sequence: TGTGCCAGTAGTATCCCAGGGGTGAACACTGAAGCTTTCTTT.

This clone was seen only a few times. The J gene is TRBJ1-3, the V gene TRBV15, with no clear D. This CDR3 has 16 amino acids. Trimming left V 0 bases short and J 0 bases short, with 9 bases between. The germline V gene has CDR1 LNHNV and CDR2 YYDKDF (reference sequence). The CDR3 loop is CATSRDSGPSGNTIYF. DNA for the CDR3: TGTGCCACCAGCAGAGATTCGGGCCCCTCTGGAAACACCATATATTTT.

This clone was counted once. This chain connects TRBV4-1 to TRBJ1-2, with 9 bases lining up with TRBD1. J gave up 4 bases and V 4 bases, and 10 bases lay outside the gene matches. The CDR3 has 16 amino acids. CDR1 MGHRA and CDR2 YSYEKL come from the germline V gene. The CDR3 DNA reads as TGCGCCAGCAGCCCCTCTCCTGGACAGGGGTTCTATGGCTACACCTTC. Encoded protein: CASSPSPGQGFYGYTF.

The rearrangement links TRBV3-1 (or the pseudogene TRBV3-2) to TRBJ2-2; 10 bases map to TRBD1. Trimming cost V 5 bases and J 5 bases; bases outside gene matches: 5. The CDR3 sequence is 15 residues long. CDR1 and CDR2 (germline): LGHDT, YNNKEL (reference sequence). For the CDR3, the DNA is TGTGCCAGCAGCTTCGGGACAGGGGTAACCGGGGAGCTGTTTTTT. It yields the protein CASSFGTGVTGELFF.

The chain links TRBV5-5 to TRBJ1-3; 8 bases line up with TRBD1. The CDR3 runs 18 residues. V shed 4 bases and J 0 bases; nucleotides not matched to a gene: 12. CDR1 is SGHKS and CDR2 is YYEKEE in the germline V gene (reference sequence). The CDR3 nucleotides are TGTGCCAGCAGCCCCGGTCCCGGGACAGGCCGCTCTGGAAACACCATATATTTT. Translated, it gives CASSPGPGTGRSGNTIYF.

The chain employs TRBV30 and TRBJ2-3; 12 bases line up with TRBD1. V trimming: 5 bases; J trimming: 6 bases; junction bases outside the gene matches: 9. The CDR3 covers 15 residues. From germline, CDR1 is GTSNPN and CDR2 SVGIG (reference sequence). The CDR3 sequence is CAWVGGTGGADTQYF. The CDR3 nucleotides read TGTGCCTGGGTAGGCGGGACAGGGGGCGCCGATACGCAGTATTTT.

The chain links TRBV28 to TRBJ1-5, with 7 bases identical to TRBD1. The CDR3 consists of 13 residues. Germline values: CDR1 MDHEN, CDR2 SYDVKM. This CDR3 reads CVTLRTGGQPQHF. CDR3 DNA sequence: TGTGTCACCCTTCGGACAGGAGGTCAGCCCCAGCATTTT.

The chain has TRBV23-1 and TRBJ1-3; 9 bases align to TRBD1. TRBV23-1 is an ORF; its function is uncertain. The ends lost 2 bases at V and 3 bases at J; junction bases unmatched: 8. The CDR3 spans 17 residues. CDR3: CASSQTPRQGGGNTIYF. Here the CDR3 DNA reads TGCGCCAGCAGTCAAACACCTAGACAGGGGGGTGGAAACACCATATATTTT.

The genes are TRBV7-7 and TRBJ2-5, with D possibly called TRBD1 or TRBD2 (6 bases each). This CDR3 region has 15 residues. V lost 1 base, J lost 4 bases, and 13 bases lay in between. The germline V gene has CDR1 SSHAT and CDR2 FNYEAQ (reference sequence). The CDR3 nucleotides read TGTGCCAGCAGCTTAGTAGGGGGGTTTGGAGAGACCCAGTACTTC. Translating gives CASSLVGGFGETQYF.

This clone was seen only a few times. The chain has TRBV7-9 and TRBJ2-2; D is possibly TRBD2 (6 bases). The CDR3 contains 14 residues. The germline V and J ends were trimmed by 4 bases and 7 bases, with 13 bases remaining between them. Germline CDR1 and CDR2: SEHNR and FQNEAQ (reference sequence). The CDR3 spells CASSSSEAGGELFF. As DNA, the CDR3 is TGTGCCAGCAGCTCTAGCGAGGCCGGCGGGGAGCTGTTTTTT.

This sequence joins TRBV5-1 and TRBJ2-5; no clear D gene. Germline lookup yields CDR1 SGHRS and CDR2 YFSETQ. Between the trimmed V and J ends, which lost 4 bases and 3 bases, there was a span of 10 bases. This CDR3 contains 13 residues. CDR3 nucleotides: TGCGCCAGCAGCGTCGCTCGAGAAGAGACCCAGTACTTC. Translation: CASSVAREETQYF.

V usage is TRBV5-4 and J usage is TRBJ2-3; 8 bases are a match to TRBD2. Looked up from germline, CDR1 is SGHNT and CDR2 is YYREEE (reference sequence). The V gene end was trimmed by 5 bases and the J gene end by 3 bases; junction bases not matched to a gene: 8. This CDR3 has 15 amino acids. This chain's CDR3 is CASRSSGSGTDTQYF. The CDR3 DNA is TGTGCCAGCAGGTCGAGCGGGAGTGGGACAGATACGCAGTATTTT.